The clone carrying this TCR beta chain has only a few counts. What it binds is unknown. This record comes from a study of T-cell reconstitution after alpha-beta-depleted transplantation in children. General study points: Elevated TCRbeta diversity at day 60 was traced, in some patients, to surviving recipient T cells and thymic progenitors. The authors attributed T-cell counts and diversity one year after transplant mostly to newly produced T cells. Reportedly, only several hundred clones from non-depleted graft cells drove alpha-beta T-cell counts at about two months.

The V gene's germline CDR1 is SGHRS and CDR2 YFSETQ. V lost 0 bases and J lost 3; bases outside the gene matches: 3. This CDR3 comprises 16 residues. Unique molecular identifiers featured in how the TCRbeta library was prepared. TCRdb fed the PCR reads into MiXCR, producing one record per CDR3 protein. The data hold about 15,000 distinct CDR3 sequences, with roughly an eighth observed a single time. The sequences come from PBMCs, mostly from graft donor cells, collected 180 days after TCRalphabeta/CD19-depleted stem cell transplant. The chain combines TRBV5-1 with TRBJ2-3, with TRBD2 matching 11 bases. The source of this sequence is a boy under two years old who had a stem cell transplant for Wiskott-Aldrich syndrome, so the T cells may come from the graft donor. CDR3 bases: TGCGCCAGCAGCTTGGCCTTAGCGGGAGGGACAGATACGCAGTATTTT. It is translated as CASSLALAGGTDTQYF.